This T cell receptor beta chain was found in a study of T cell changes during pregnancy in multiple sclerosis. This CDR3 is 15 amino acids long. Germline CDR1 and CDR2: SGHRS and YFSETQ. V was pared by 0 bases and J by 6 bases, with 16 bases between. Data came from immunoSEQ multiplex PCR; TCRdb stores just in-frame clones and leaves some out. The sample shows approximately 83,000 clones, roughly 93% of them seen only once. This clone was picked up one time. This rearrangement joins TRBV5-1 to TRBJ2-7, with a weak D call TRBD1 (6 bases). The material was peripheral blood, obtained in the third trimester of pregnancy. The receptor comes from a female donor with multiple sclerosis, enrolled in a pregnancy study. CDR3 region: CASSLVGQGKGEQYF. CDR3 sequence (DNA): TGCGCCAGCAGCTTGGTAGGTCAGGGGAAAGGCGAGCAGTACTTC.